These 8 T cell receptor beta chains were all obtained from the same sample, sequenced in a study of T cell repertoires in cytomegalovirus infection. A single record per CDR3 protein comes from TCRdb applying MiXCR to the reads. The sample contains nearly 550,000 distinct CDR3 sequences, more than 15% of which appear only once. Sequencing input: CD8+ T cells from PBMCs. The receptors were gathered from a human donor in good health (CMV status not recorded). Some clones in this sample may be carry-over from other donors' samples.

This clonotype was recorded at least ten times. The CDR3 nucleotides read TGTGCCAGCAGTCAACAGCGGGGACAAGAGACCCAGTACTTC. Translated, it gives CASSQQRGQETQYF. The chain uses TRBV6-5 and TRBJ2-5; TRBD2 agrees at 7 bases. The V segment lost 5 bases and the J segment 2 bases; nucleotides outside the gene matches: 5. The germline CDR1 and CDR2 sequences are MNHEY and SVGAGI. This CDR3 comprises 14 residues.

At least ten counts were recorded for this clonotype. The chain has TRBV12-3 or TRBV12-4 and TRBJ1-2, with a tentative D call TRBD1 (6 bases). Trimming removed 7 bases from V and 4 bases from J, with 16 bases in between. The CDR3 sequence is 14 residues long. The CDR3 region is CASTSPGAAYGYTF. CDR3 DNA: TGTGCCAGCACCTCACCAGGGGCGGCCTATGGCTACACCTTC.

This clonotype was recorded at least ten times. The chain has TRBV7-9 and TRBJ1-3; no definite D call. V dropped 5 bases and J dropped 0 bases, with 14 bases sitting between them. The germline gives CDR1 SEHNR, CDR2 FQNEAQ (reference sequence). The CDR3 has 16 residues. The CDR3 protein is CASSRLGRDSGNTIYF. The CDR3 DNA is TGTGCCAGCAGCCGATTGGGGAGGGACTCTGGAAACACCATATATTTT. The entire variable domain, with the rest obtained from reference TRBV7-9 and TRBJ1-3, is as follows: DTGVSQNPRHKITKRGQNVTFRCDPISEHNRLYWYRQTLGQGPEFLTYFQNEAQLEKSRLLSDRFSAERPKGSFSTLEIQRTEQGDSAMYLCASSRLGRDSGNTIYFGEGSWLTVV.

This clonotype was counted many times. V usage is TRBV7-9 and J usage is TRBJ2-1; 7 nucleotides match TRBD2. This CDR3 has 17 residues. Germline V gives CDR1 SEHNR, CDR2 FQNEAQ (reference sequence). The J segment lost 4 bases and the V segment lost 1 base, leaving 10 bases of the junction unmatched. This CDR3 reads CASSLEFYREAYNEQFF. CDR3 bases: TGTGCCAGCAGCTTAGAGTTCTATCGGGAGGCATACAATGAGCAGTTCTTC. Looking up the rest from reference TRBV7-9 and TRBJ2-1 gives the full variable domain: DTGVSQNPRHKITKRGQNVTFRCDPISEHNRLYWYRQTLGQGPEFLTYFQNEAQLEKSRLLSDRFSAERPKGSFSTLEIQRTEQGDSAMYLCASSLEFYREAYNEQFFGPGTRLTVL.

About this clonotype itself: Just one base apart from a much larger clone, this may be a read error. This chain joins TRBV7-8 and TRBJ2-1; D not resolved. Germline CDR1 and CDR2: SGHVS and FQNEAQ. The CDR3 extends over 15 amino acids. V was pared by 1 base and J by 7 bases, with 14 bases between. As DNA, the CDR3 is TGTGCCAGCAGCTTAGAGCGCGGATTGACAAATGAGCAGTTCTTC. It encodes CASSLERGLTNEQFF.

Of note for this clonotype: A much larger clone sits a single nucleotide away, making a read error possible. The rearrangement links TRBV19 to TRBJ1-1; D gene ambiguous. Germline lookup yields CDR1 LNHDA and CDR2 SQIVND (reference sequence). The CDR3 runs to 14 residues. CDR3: CSSTAWKMGTEAFF. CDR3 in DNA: TGTTCCAGTACCGCCTGGAAGATGGGCACTGAAGCTTTCTTT.

The CDR3 coding sequence is TGTGCCAGCAGCCCGGCCTCCCAAAAACTGTTTTTT. This encodes CASSPASQKLFF. The chain employs TRBV7-9 and TRBJ1-4; no firm D call. V dropped 5 bases and J dropped 9 bases, with 10 bases sitting between them. The CDR3 is 12 amino acids. The germline CDR1 and CDR2 sequences are SEHNR and FQNEAQ (reference sequence).

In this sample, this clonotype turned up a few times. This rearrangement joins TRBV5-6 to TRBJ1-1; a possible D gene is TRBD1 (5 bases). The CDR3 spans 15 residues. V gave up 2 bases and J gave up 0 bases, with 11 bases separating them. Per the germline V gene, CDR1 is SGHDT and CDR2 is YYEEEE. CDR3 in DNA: TGTGCCAGCAGCTTAACGGGACGACTGAACACTGAAGCTTTCTTT. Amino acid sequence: CASSLTGRLNTEAFF.